Listed below are T cell receptor beta chains from one sample, sequenced in a study of human CD4 T cells and Enterobacteriaceae. Clones were sequenced by immunoSEQ multiplex PCR, and TCRdb holds only the in-frame ones, with some missing. Of tens of thousands of clones detected, 70% to 85% appear once; the ten largest clones hold approximately 1.5%. Source material: memory CD4+ T cells from blood. Receptors were obtained from a human donor in good health. Each CDR3 is given with its conserved first and last residue. D genes are given only for firm matches. Size is stated for part of the rows, as once, few or many counts, or as a class when the clone is expanded.

v_call	cdr3_length	d_call	clone_size	j_call	cdr3_aa	cdr3_nt
TRBV6-1	15	TRBD2	.	TRBJ2-7	CASSVTSGSSYEQYF	TGTGCCAGCAGTGTGACTAGCGGGAGCTCCTACGAGCAGTACTTC
TRBV5-5	14	.	few	TRBJ1-2	CASSLQLRNYGYTF	TGTGCCAGCAGCTTGCAGTTGAGAAACTATGGCTACACCTTC
TRBV27	15	TRBD2	.	TRBJ2-4	CASSALAGGTNIQYF	TGTGCCAGCAGTGCCCTAGCGGGAGGTACAAACATTCAGTACTTC
TRBV18	13	.	few	TRBJ1-2	CASAGTTNYGYTF	TGTGCCAGCGCCGGGACCACGAACTATGGCTACACCTTC
TRBV27	14	.	.	TRBJ2-3	CASSLMGATDTQYF	TGTGCCAGCAGTTTAATGGGGGCCACAGATACGCAGTATTTT
TRBV27	15	TRBD1	.	TRBJ2-7	CASSSYPGGGGEQYF	TGTGCCAGCAGTTCTTATCCAGGGGGCGGCGGCGAGCAGTACTTC
TRBV6-6	14	.	once	TRBJ1-5	CASSLGGGDQPQHF	TGTGCCAGCAGCCTAGGAGGGGGGGATCAGCCCCAGCATTTT
TRBV19	15	.	.	TRBJ2-1	CATKRERVVFGEQFF	TGTGCCACCAAACGGGAGAGGGTAGTGTTCGGTGAGCAGTTCTTC
TRBV6-5	15	.	few	TRBJ1-1	CASSLRSTGNTEAFF	TGTGCCAGCAGTTTGCGGTCGACGGGGAACACTGAAGCTTTCTTT
TRBV28	13	.	.	TRBJ2-7	CASSLPGAWEQYF	TGTGCCAGCAGTTTACCGGGGGCATGGGAGCAGTACTTC
TRBV7-9	18	TRBD1	.	TRBJ2-6	CASSFSGTDFFRANVLTF	TGTGCCAGCAGCTTTTCCGGGACAGATTTCTTTAGGGCCAACGTCCTGACTTTC
TRBV19	15	.	.	TRBJ2-7	CASSIAVDQDYEQYF	TGTGCCAGTAGTATAGCTGTGGACCAAGACTACGAGCAGTACTTC
TRBV2	11	.	.	TRBJ2-1	CASSPVGEQFF	TGTGCCAGCAGTCCTGTTGGTGAGCAGTTCTTC
TRBV6-4	17	TRBD2	.	TRBJ2-7	CASSDGTSGATSYEQYF	TGTGCCAGCAGTGACGGGACTAGCGGGGCTACCTCCTACGAGCAGTACTTC
TRBV27	14	.	.	TRBJ1-4	CASSGRATNEKLFF	TGTGCCAGCAGTGGCAGGGCAACTAATGAAAAACTGTTTTTT
TRBV5-1	19	.	once	TRBJ2-7	CASSDGRVPNPRPPYEQYF	TGCGCCAGCAGCGATGGGCGGGTCCCCAATCCCCGACCACCTTACGAGCAGTACTTC
TRBV28	12	.	.	TRBJ1-2	CASSPRVYGYTF	TGTGCCAGCAGTCCCCGGGTTTATGGCTACACCTTC
TRBV11-1	15	.	.	TRBJ1-1	CASSKMAGTNTEAFF	TGTGCCAGCAGCAAAATGGCAGGGACGAACACTGAAGCTTTCTTT
TRBV4-1	15	TRBD1	.	TRBJ1-4	CASSQFRGRDEKLFF	TGCGCCAGCAGCCAATTCAGGGGGCGCGATGAAAAACTGTTTTTT
TRBV28	15	.	.	TRBJ2-2	CASGVGQANTGELFF	TGTGCCAGCGGGGTGGGGCAGGCGAACACCGGGGAGCTGTTTTTT
TRBV5-6	12	.	.	TRBJ2-3	CASSLGFRTQYF	TGTGCCAGCAGCTTGGGGTTTCGTACGCAGTATTTT
TRBV11-2	19	TRBD2	.	TRBJ2-7	CASSLGIPLAGGHSYEQYF	TGTGCCAGCAGCTTAGGGATTCCCCTAGCGGGAGGACACTCCTACGAGCAGTACTTC
TRBV6-5	15	.	.	TRBJ1-1	CASSYSGLGNTEAFF	TGTGCCAGCAGTTACTCTGGTTTGGGGAACACTGAAGCTTTCTTT
TRBV6-1	15	TRBD2	.	TRBJ2-3	CASSRTSGRADTQYF	TGTGCCAGCAGTCGGACTAGCGGGAGAGCAGATACGCAGTATTTT
TRBV19	15	.	.	TRBJ2-5	CASSLRRENQETQYF	TGTGCCAGTAGTCTCCGCAGAGAGAACCAAGAGACCCAGTACTTC
TRBV7-9	14	TRBD1	.	TRBJ1-1	CASHWDSLNTEAFF	TGTGCCAGCCATTGGGACAGCTTGAACACTGAAGCTTTCTTT
TRBV15	15	.	.	TRBJ2-6	CATSREVSGANVLTF	TGTGCCACCAGCAGAGAGGTTTCTGGGGCCAACGTCCTGACTTTC
TRBV25-1	13	.	.	TRBJ2-3	CASTGRHTDTQYF	TGTGCCAGCACAGGGCGGCACACAGATACGCAGTATTTT
TRBV19	14	TRBD1	.	TRBJ2-3	CASSDREVTDTQYF	TGTGCCAGTAGTGACAGGGAAGTGACAGATACGCAGTATTTT
TRBV15	15	TRBD1	.	TRBJ2-7	CATSRGGTGSYEQYF	TGTGCCACCAGCAGAGGTGGGACAGGGTCTTACGAGCAGTACTTC
TRBV9	15	.	.	TRBJ2-1	CASSVAGDSYNEQFF	TGTGCCAGCAGCGTAGCGGGGGACTCCTACAATGAGCAGTTCTTC
TRBV25-1	12	.	.	TRBJ1-1	CASSVPGTEAFF	TGTGCCAGCAGTGTCCCCGGCACTGAAGCTTTCTTT
TRBV9	14	.	.	TRBJ1-1	CASSVGGPTTEAFF	TGTGCCAGCAGCGTGGGGGGGCCGACCACTGAAGCTTTCTTT
TRBV5-1	16	.	.	TRBJ1-4	CASSLGGGPTNEKLFF	TGCGCCAGCAGCTTGGGCGGGGGCCCAACTAATGAAAAACTGTTTTTT